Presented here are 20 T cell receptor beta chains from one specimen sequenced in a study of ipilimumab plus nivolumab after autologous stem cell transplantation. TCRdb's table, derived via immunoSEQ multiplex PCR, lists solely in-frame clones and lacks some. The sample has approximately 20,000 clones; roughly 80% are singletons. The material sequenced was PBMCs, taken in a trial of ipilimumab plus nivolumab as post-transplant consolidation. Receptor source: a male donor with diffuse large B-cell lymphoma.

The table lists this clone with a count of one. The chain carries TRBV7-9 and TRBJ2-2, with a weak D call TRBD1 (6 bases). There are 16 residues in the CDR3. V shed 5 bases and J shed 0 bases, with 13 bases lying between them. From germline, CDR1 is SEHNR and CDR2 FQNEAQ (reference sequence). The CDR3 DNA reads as TGTGCCAGCAGCCCCCCGGGACAAACGAACACCGGGGAGCTGTTTTTT. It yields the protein CASSPPGQTNTGELFF.

As DNA, the CDR3 is TGCGCCAGCAGTCGGAGGGGACTAGGAGGAGAGACCCAGTACTTC. It translates to CASSRRGLGGETQYF. The J gene is TRBJ2-5, the V gene TRBV23-1; 8 bases map to TRBD2. TRBV23-1 is classed as an ORF, of uncertain function. The CDR3 has 15 amino acids. The junction had 8 bases not matched to a gene; V was cut back by 4 bases and J by 4 bases.

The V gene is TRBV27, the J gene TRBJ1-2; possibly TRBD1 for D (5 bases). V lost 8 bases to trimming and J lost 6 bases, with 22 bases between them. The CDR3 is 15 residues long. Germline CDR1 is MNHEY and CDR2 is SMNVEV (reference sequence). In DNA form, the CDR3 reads TGTGCCAGCTGCCGCGGGTCGGGGGTATGGGATGGCTACACCTTC. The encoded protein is CASCRGSGVWDGYTF.

For the CDR3, the DNA is TGCGCCAGCAGCTTGGAGTGGGACACTGAAGCTTTCTTT. Translation gives CASSLEWDTEAFF. This chain joins TRBV5-1 and TRBJ1-1; D gene ambiguous. The germline V gene has CDR1 SGHRS and CDR2 YFSETQ. Trimming cost V 0 bases and J 3 bases, with 6 bases left between them. CDR3 length: 13 residues.

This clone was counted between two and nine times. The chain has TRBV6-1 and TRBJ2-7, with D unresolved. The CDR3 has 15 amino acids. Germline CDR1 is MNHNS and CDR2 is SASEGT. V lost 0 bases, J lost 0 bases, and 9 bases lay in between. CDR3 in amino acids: CASSEAPTPSYEQYF. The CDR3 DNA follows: TGTGCCAGCAGTGAAGCCCCGACGCCCTCCTACGAGCAGTACTTC.

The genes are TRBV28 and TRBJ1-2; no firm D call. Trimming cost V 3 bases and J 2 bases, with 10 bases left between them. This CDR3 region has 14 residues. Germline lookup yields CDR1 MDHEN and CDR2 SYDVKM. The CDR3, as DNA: TGTGCCAGCAGTTTGGAAACGGTCAACTATGGCTACACCTTC. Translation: CASSLETVNYGYTF.

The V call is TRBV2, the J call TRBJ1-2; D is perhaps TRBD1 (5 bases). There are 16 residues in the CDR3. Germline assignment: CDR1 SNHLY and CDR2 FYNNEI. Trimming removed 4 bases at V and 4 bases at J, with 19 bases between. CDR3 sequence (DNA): TGTGCCAGCAGTGCAGGGAGTGGAGATCGTGTCTATGGCTACACCTTC. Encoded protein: CASSAGSGDRVYGYTF.

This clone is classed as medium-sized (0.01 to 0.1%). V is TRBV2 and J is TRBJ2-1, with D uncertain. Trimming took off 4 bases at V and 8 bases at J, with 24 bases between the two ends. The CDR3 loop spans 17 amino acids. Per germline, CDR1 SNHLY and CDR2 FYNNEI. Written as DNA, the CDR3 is TGTGCCAGCAGTGGGGATTTACGGTCTCCCCAGAGTGATGAGCAGTTCTTC. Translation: CASSGDLRSPQSDEQFF.

Written as DNA, the CDR3 is TGTGCCAGCAGTCCGATTCTATGCGGCTACACCTTC. Protein: CASSPILCGYTF. The chain employs TRBV9 and TRBJ1-2; D ambiguous. The CDR3 is 12 amino acids. Between the trimmed V and J ends, which lost 5 bases and 8 bases, there was a span of 13 bases. Germline loops: CDR1 SGDLS, CDR2 YYNGEE.

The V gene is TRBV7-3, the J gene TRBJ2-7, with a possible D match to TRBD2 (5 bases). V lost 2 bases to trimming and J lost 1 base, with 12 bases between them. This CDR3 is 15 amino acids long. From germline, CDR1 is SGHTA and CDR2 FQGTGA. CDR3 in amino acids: CASSLDPSGSYEQYF. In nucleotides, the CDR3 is TGTGCCAGCAGCTTAGACCCGTCGGGGTCCTACGAGCAGTACTTC.

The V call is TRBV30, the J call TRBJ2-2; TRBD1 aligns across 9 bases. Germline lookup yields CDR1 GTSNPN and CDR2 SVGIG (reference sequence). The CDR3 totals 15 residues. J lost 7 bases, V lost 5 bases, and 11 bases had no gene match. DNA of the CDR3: TGTGCCTGGGGCCCACGACAGGGGGAGGTCGGGGAGCTGTTTTTT. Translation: CAWGPRQGEVGELFF.

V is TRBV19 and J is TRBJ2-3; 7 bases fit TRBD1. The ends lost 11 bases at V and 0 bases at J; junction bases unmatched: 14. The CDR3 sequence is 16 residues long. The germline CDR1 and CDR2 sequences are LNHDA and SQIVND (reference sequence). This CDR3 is CAPVGYRGASTDTQYF. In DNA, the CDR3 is TGTGCCCCAGTAGGCTACAGGGGCGCTAGCACAGATACGCAGTATTTT. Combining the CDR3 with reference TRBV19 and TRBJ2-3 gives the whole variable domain DGGITQSPKYLFRKEGQNVTLSCEQNLNHDAMYWYRQDPGQGLRLIYYSQIVNDFQKGDIAEGYSVSREKKESFPLTVTSAQKNPTAFYLCAPVGYRGASTDTQYFGPGTRLTVL.

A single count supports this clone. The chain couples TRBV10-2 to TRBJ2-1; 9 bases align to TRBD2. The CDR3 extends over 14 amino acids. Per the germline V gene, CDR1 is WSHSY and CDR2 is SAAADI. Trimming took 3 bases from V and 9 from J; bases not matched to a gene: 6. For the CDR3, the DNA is TGCGCCAGCAGTGAAGGCGGGAGGGGTGGTGAGCAGTTCTTC. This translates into CASSEGGRGGEQFF.

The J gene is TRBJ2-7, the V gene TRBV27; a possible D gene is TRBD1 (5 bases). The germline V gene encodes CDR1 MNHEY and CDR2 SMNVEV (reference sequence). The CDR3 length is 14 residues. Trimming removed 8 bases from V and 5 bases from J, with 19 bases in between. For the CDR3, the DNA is TGTGCCAGCGCCGCCCCAGGGTCCTTCGACGAGCAGTACTTC. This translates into CASAAPGSFDEQYF.

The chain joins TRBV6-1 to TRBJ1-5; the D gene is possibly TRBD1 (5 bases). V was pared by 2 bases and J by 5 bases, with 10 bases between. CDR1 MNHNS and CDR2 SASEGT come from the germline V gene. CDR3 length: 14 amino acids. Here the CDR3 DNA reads TGTGCCAGCAGTGAACGGTCAGGGTATCAGCCCCAGCATTTT. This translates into CASSERSGYQPQHF.

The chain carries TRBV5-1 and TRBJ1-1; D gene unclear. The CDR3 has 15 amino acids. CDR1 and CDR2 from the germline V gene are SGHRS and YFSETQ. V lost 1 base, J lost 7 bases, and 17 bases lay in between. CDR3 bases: TGCGCCAGCAGCTTGTCCTTAATGGGCATCGGTGAAGCTTTCTTT. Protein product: CASSLSLMGIGEAFF.

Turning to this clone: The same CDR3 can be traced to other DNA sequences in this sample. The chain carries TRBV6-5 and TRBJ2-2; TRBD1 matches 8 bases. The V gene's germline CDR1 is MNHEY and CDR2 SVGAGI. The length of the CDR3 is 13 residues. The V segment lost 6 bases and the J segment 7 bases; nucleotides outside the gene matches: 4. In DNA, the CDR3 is TGTGCCAGCAGACAGGGGGGTGGCGGGGAGCTGTTTTTT. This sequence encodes CASRQGGGGELFF.

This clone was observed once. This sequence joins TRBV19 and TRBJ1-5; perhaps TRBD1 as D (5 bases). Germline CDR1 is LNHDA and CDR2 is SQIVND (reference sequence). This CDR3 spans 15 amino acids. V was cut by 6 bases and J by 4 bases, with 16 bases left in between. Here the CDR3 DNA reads TGTGCCAGTAGCCCCGATGGGACTGGAAATCAGCCCCAGCATTTT. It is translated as CASSPDGTGNQPQHF.

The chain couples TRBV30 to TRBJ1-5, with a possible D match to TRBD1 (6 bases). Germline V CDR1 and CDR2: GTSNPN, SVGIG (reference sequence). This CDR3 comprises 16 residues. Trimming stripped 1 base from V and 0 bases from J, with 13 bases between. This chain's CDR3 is CAWSAYREYSNQPQHF. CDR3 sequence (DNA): TGTGCCTGGAGTGCATACAGGGAATATAGCAATCAGCCCCAGCATTTT.

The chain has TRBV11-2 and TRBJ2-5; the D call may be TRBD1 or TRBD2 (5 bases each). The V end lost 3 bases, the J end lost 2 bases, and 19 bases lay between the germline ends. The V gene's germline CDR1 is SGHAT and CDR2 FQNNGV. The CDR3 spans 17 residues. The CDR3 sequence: CASSFPIGANLQETQYF. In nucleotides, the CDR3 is TGTGCCAGCAGCTTCCCCATCGGGGCTAACCTTCAAGAGACCCAGTACTTC.